The present entry profiles one T cell receptor beta chain with its context. This entry is derived from a study of blood T cell repertoires in COVID-19. Study in general: The origin of the acute and convalescent COVID-19 samples was the United States, Italy and Spain.

The CDR3 runs 13 residues. Assignment of participants to cohorts was predicated upon participant-reported clinical history. The data were produced by immunoSEQ multiplex PCR, yet TCRdb's version contains in-frame clones alone and is incomplete. The sample records some 200,000 clones, about 86% being singletons. The receptor was derived from a woman aged 50 to 65 with acute COVID-19. The chain recombines TRBV21-1 with TRBJ1-2. TRBV21-1 is listed as a pseudogene. Sequenced input: PBMCs or T cells enriched from blood (not recorded which). The CDR3 DNA sequence: TGTGCCAGTCGACATAGGACCGCGGGTGGCTACACCTTC. This codes for CASRHRTAGGYTF.